The 24 T cell receptor beta chains below were found in one sample sequenced in a study of technical replicates of blood from a few donors. Using immunoSEQ multiplex PCR, the repertoire was profiled, and TCRdb retains in-frame clones only, with some absent. The sample has about 66,000 clones, approximately 88% seen once. Sequenced: PBMCs. The receptors originated from a human donor in good health. Some clones in this sample may be carry-over from other donors' samples.

V and J are TRBV2 and TRBJ2-7; tentative D call: TRBD2 (7 bases). The CDR3 contains 14 residues. Trimming took 7 bases from V and 6 from J, leaving 19 bases between them. Germline V gene lookup returns CDR1 SNHLY and CDR2 FYNNEI. Written as DNA, the CDR3 is TGTGCCAGCATTATTAGGAGGGGGGGGCGCGAGCAGTACTTC. Its protein product is CASIIRRGGREQYF.

The chain combines TRBV7-2 with TRBJ1-6; D not resolved. This CDR3 region has 16 residues. Germline loops: CDR1 SGHTA, CDR2 FQGNSA. V was pared by 2 bases and J by 1 base, with 9 bases between. The CDR3 DNA reads as TGTGCCAGCAGCTTATTAGTGACTTCCTATAATTCACCCCTCCACTTT. This sequence encodes CASSLLVTSYNSPLHF.

The chain combines TRBV6-1 with TRBJ1-2, with 7 positions matching TRBD1. Trimming removed 2 bases from V and 5 bases from J; junction bases left unmatched: 5. The CDR3 runs to 14 residues. Looked up from germline, CDR1 is MNHNS and CDR2 is SASEGT. This CDR3 is CASSEFEGAYGYTF. Written as DNA, the CDR3 is TGTGCCAGCAGTGAATTCGAGGGGGCGTATGGCTACACCTTC.

The CDR3 DNA follows: TGCGCCAGCAGCCAAGATACGAGAGGCAATCAGCCCCAGCATTTT. It yields the protein CASSQDTRGNQPQHF. This sequence joins TRBV4-3 and TRBJ1-5; D uncertain. Germline V gene data show CDR1 as LGHNA and CDR2 as YSLEER. This CDR3 contains 15 residues. With 0 bases removed from V and 2 bases from J, the gap between germline ends came to 8 bases.

The chain has TRBV9 and TRBJ1-3; no definite D call. The CDR3 length is 14 residues. Trimming shortened V by 5 bases and J by 9 bases, and 18 bases separated the two germline ends. The germline V gene encodes CDR1 SGDLS and CDR2 YYNGEE. CDR3 protein: CASSSPPSGGTIYF. In nucleotides, the CDR3 is TGTGCCAGCAGTTCGCCCCCCTCTGGAGGCACCATATATTTT.

The rearrangement joins TRBV7-3 to TRBJ2-2, with 8 bases fitting TRBD2. The CDR3 runs to 16 residues. Trimming cost V 5 bases and J 8 bases; bases outside gene matches: 13. The germline CDR1 and CDR2 sequences are SGHTA and FQGTGA. The CDR3 DNA is TGTGCCAGCAGCGTAGGATTAGCGGGACCGAGGGGGGAGCTGTTTTTT. The encoded protein is CASSVGLAGPRGELFF.

This chain uses TRBV5-6 with TRBJ2-7; D might be TRBD2 (6 bases). This CDR3 contains 16 residues. Trimming cost V 4 bases and J 0 bases, with 17 bases left between them. The germline V gene encodes CDR1 SGHDT and CDR2 YYEEEE. CDR3 coding DNA: TGTGCCAGCAGCCCGGACCCTAACGGGGGCTCCTACGAGCAGTACTTC. Its protein product is CASSPDPNGGSYEQYF.

The rearrangement joins TRBV1 to TRBJ2-3; the D call TRBD2 from the table was never checked on the DNA. TRBV1 has pseudogene status. The CDR3 totals 17 residues. CDR3 loop: CTSSQDLLAPPTDTQYF. The CDR3 DNA reads as TGCACCAGCAGCCAAGATTTACTAGCCCCTCCTACAGATACGCAGTATTTT.

This clone was seen once. The V and J genes are TRBV7-9 and TRBJ1-5; D is undetermined. The germline V gene encodes CDR1 SEHNR and CDR2 FQNEAQ (reference sequence). CDR3 size: 15 residues. Trimming shortened V by 1 base and J by 1 base, and 8 bases separated the two germline ends. CDR3 nucleotides: TGTGCCAGCAGCTTAGGAGACGGGAGCAATCAGCCCCAGCATTTT. Its translation: CASSLGDGSNQPQHF.

This chain connects TRBV27 to TRBJ1-2, with 10 bases identical to TRBD1. Germline CDR1 and CDR2: MNHEY and SMNVEV (reference sequence). The CDR3 length is 14 residues. Trimming at V came to 5 bases and at J to 8 bases, leaving 8 bases not matched to a gene. The CDR3 DNA reads TGTGCCAGCAGTGTCAGGGACAGGGGTTGGGGCTACACCTTC. This encodes CASSVRDRGWGYTF.

The chain carries TRBV18 and TRBJ2-7; possible D gene TRBD1, 6 bases. CDR3 length: 14 residues. Trimming removed 3 bases at V and 1 base at J, with 10 bases between. Germline V gene sequence: CDR1 KGHSH, CDR2 LQKENI. The CDR3 reads CASSPYDRSYEQYF. CDR3 coding DNA: TGTGCCAGCTCACCCTATGACAGGTCCTACGAGCAGTACTTC.

CDR3 amino acids: CASRGSNSPLHF. The CDR3 nucleotides are TGTGCCAGCAGAGGGAGTAATTCACCCCTCCACTTT. V usage is TRBV6-1 and J usage is TRBJ1-6, with D unresolved. Germline assignment: CDR1 MNHNS and CDR2 SASEGT. The CDR3 extends over 12 amino acids. V was clipped by 6 bases and J by 6 bases, with 6 bases between them.

The J gene is TRBJ2-2, the V gene TRBV6-1; D gene ambiguous. V was trimmed by 0 bases and J by 4 bases, leaving 12 bases between them. This CDR3 is 16 amino acids long. Germline lookup yields CDR1 MNHNS and CDR2 SASEGT. The CDR3 reads CASSEASQLITGELFF. CDR3 coding DNA: TGTGCCAGCAGTGAAGCTTCGCAACTTATCACCGGGGAGCTGTTTTTT.

CDR3 sequence reads: CASSVQGGSYNEQFF. The CDR3 coding sequence is TGTGCCAGCAGTGTCCAGGGTGGGTCCTACAATGAGCAGTTCTTC. The rearrangement joins TRBV6-1 to TRBJ2-1, with a possible D match to TRBD1 (5 bases). CDR1 and CDR2 from the germline V gene are MNHNS and SASEGT. V was shortened by 4 bases and J by 1 base, with 11 bases between the two germline ends. The CDR3 is 15 amino acids.

This clone turned up a few times. The V and J genes are TRBV5-1 and TRBJ1-2; no clear D. Trimming left V 4 bases short and J 3 bases short, with 13 bases between. Germline CDR1 reads SGHRS; CDR2 reads YFSETQ. The CDR3 consists of 14 residues. The CDR3 nucleotides read TGCGCCAGCAGCCCCCGAGGGTTAGACTATGGCTACACCTTC. Its translation: CASSPRGLDYGYTF.

This rearrangement joins TRBV9 to TRBJ2-7; D is possibly TRBD2 (5 bases). From germline, CDR1 is SGDLS and CDR2 YYNGEE. Between the trimmed V and J ends, which lost 4 bases and 2 bases, there was a span of 16 bases. The CDR3 spans 15 residues. The CDR3 protein is CASSISLEGTYEQYF. CDR3 nucleotide sequence: TGTGCCAGCAGCATTAGCTTAGAGGGCACCTACGAGCAGTACTTC.

The chain recombines TRBV15 with TRBJ1-4; possible D gene TRBD1, 5 bases. This CDR3 has 15 amino acids. The V and J ends lost 9 bases and 0 bases respectively, with 14 bases between them. The V gene's germline CDR1 is LNHNV and CDR2 YYDKDF (reference sequence). The CDR3 protein is CATRQGRSTNEKLFF. In nucleotides, the CDR3 is TGTGCCACTCGCCAGGGCCGATCAACTAATGAAAAACTGTTTTTT.

V usage is TRBV19 and J usage is TRBJ1-2, with 7 bases aligning to TRBD1. V dropped 3 bases and J dropped 7; count of bases not matched to a gene: 5. The CDR3 totals 13 residues. Germline CDR1 reads LNHDA; CDR2 reads SQIVND (reference sequence). Here the CDR3 reads CASSMGQMGGYTF. Here the CDR3 DNA reads TGTGCCAGTAGTATGGGACAGATGGGTGGCTACACCTTC.

This chain links TRBV6-1 with TRBJ2-7, with 9 bases fitting TRBD1. Germline loops: CDR1 MNHNS, CDR2 SASEGT. The CDR3 runs to 15 residues. The V gene end was trimmed by 4 bases and the J gene end by 7 bases; junction bases not matched to a gene: 11. CDR3 nucleotides: TGTGCCAGCAGTGGATCCGGGACAGGGCGGGGGGAGCAGTACTTC. Translated: CASSGSGTGRGEQYF.

The DNA for the CDR3 is TGTGCCAGCAGCCTCGGGTCGGAAAACATTCAGTACTTC. Protein sequence: CASSLGSENIQYF. The gene calls are TRBV5-4 and TRBJ2-4; no definite D call. Germline CDR1 reads SGHNT; CDR2 reads YYREEE (reference sequence). This CDR3 has 13 amino acids. Trimming removed 4 bases at V and 5 bases at J, with 10 bases between.

The V gene is TRBV15, the J gene TRBJ1-2, with D perhaps matching TRBD1 (6 bases). The CDR3 sequence is 15 residues long. Germline loops: CDR1 LNHNV, CDR2 YYDKDF (reference sequence). Between the trimmed V and J ends, which lost 4 bases and 3 bases, there was a span of 15 bases. CDR3 loop: CATSKRQAPDYGYTF. As DNA, the CDR3 is TGTGCCACCAGCAAAAGACAGGCTCCAGACTATGGCTACACCTTC. The whole variable domain, remainder taken from reference TRBV15 and TRBJ1-2, is DAMVIQNPRYQVTQFGKPVTLSCSQTLNHNVMYWYQQKSSQAPKLLFHYYDKDFNNEADTPDNFQSRRPNTSFCFLDIRSPGLGDTAMYLCATSKRQAPDYGYTFGSGTRLTVV.

The chain carries TRBV7-6 and TRBJ2-7; tentative D call: TRBD2 (5 bases). Per the germline V gene, CDR1 is SGHVS and CDR2 is FNYEAQ. Deletions cut 1 base from V and 2 bases from J, with 12 bases between. The CDR3 length is 15 residues. The CDR3: CASSLGRTGTYEQYF. CDR3 DNA: TGTGCCAGCAGCTTAGGGAGGACGGGCACCTACGAGCAGTACTTC.

The DNA for the CDR3 is TGCAGCGCCTGGACAGAAATCTCCTACAATGAGCAGTTCTTC. Its protein product is CSAWTEISYNEQFF. This chain connects TRBV29-1 to TRBJ2-1; D is perhaps TRBD1 (6 bases). Germline CDR1 SQVTM, CDR2 ANQGSEA. The CDR3 runs to 14 residues. The germline V and J ends were trimmed by 7 bases and 0 bases, with 13 bases remaining between them.

Regarding this clone: The sample has other DNA sequences that encode this CDR3 too. V is TRBV7-3 and J is TRBJ2-5, with a weak D call TRBD2 (7 bases). Germline V gene lookup returns CDR1 SGHTA and CDR2 FQGTGA. The CDR3 extends over 14 amino acids. Trimming shortened V by 1 base and J by 4 bases, and 10 bases separated the two germline ends. This CDR3 reads CASSLSGGAETQYF. The CDR3 nucleotides are TGTGCCAGCAGCTTAAGTGGGGGGGCAGAGACCCAGTACTTC.